These T cell receptor beta chains were read from a single sample in a study of cytomegalovirus exposure and HLA in healthy donors. Libraries were prepared by immunoSEQ multiplex PCR; TCRdb keeps only in-frame clonotypes and omits some of them. The sample records some 210,000 clones, approximately 82% being singletons. The source material was PBMCs. Every receptor here comes from a male donor in good health and CMV-seronegative. Both conserved end residues are part of each CDR3. The D gene is left open where the match is weak. Rows may omit the clone size; those that give it use once, few, many or a size class.

d_gene: NA; j_gene: TRBJ1-2; v_gene: TRBV7-8; abundance: NA; CDR3nt: TGTGCCAGCAGCTCGTTTGGAACAGCAGAAAGCTACACCTTC; CDR3aa: CASSSFGTAESYTF
d_gene: NA; j_gene: TRBJ2-5; v_gene: TRBV5-1; abundance: NA; CDR3nt: TGCGCCAGCAGCTGGGGGGGCGGTGGAGAGACCCAGTACTTC; CDR3aa: CASSWGGGGETQYF
d_gene: NA; j_gene: TRBJ2-7; v_gene: TRBV28; abundance: NA; CDR3nt: TGTGCCAGCAGTTTATTCTCGGGGATCTATCGAGAGCAGTACTTC; CDR3aa: CASSLFSGIYREQYF
d_gene: TRBD2; j_gene: TRBJ2-7; v_gene: TRBV18; abundance: few; CDR3nt: TGTACTCACCTGTTTGGGGGCAGTAAAGCCTTAGCGGGGCGCTACGAGCAGTACTTC; CDR3aa: CTHLFGGSKALAGRYEQYF
d_gene: NA; j_gene: TRBJ1-6; v_gene: TRBV18; abundance: NA; CDR3nt: TGTGCCAGCTCACCTCGTAATTCACCCCTCCACTTT; CDR3aa: CASSPRNSPLHF
d_gene: NA; j_gene: TRBJ1-5; v_gene: TRBV10-2; abundance: NA; CDR3nt: TGCGCCAGCAGTGAGCAGATATATCAGCCCCAGCATTTT; CDR3aa: CASSEQIYQPQHF
d_gene: NA; j_gene: TRBJ2-1; v_gene: TRBV27; abundance: NA; CDR3nt: TGTGCCAGCAGTTTATCGACGGGACTGGGGGACAATGAGCAGTTCTTC; CDR3aa: CASSLSTGLGDNEQFF
d_gene: NA; j_gene: TRBJ1-2; v_gene: TRBV7-3; abundance: NA; CDR3nt: TGTGCCAGCAGCCCCGGCGGAACTAACTATGGCTACACCTTC; CDR3aa: CASSPGGTNYGYTF
d_gene: NA; j_gene: TRBJ2-3; v_gene: TRBV19; abundance: NA; CDR3nt: TGTGCCAGTAGTCCGAGAGGAGGGCGAGGAGATAGGTCCCCAGATACGCAGTATTTT; CDR3aa: CASSPRGGRGDRSPDTQYF
d_gene: NA; j_gene: TRBJ2-2; v_gene: TRBV10-2; abundance: few; CDR3nt: TGCGCCAGCAGTTTCTTCGGCGGGGAGCTGTTTTTT; CDR3aa: CASSFFGGELFF
d_gene: NA; j_gene: TRBJ1-5; v_gene: TRBV14; abundance: NA; CDR3nt: TGTGCCAGCAGCTCAACCGGGGGAACAGCTTATAGCAATCAGCCCCAGCATTTT; CDR3aa: CASSSTGGTAYSNQPQHF
d_gene: NA; j_gene: TRBJ1-4; v_gene: TRBV30; abundance: NA; CDR3nt: TGTGCCATAGCGGTTGGGGGTGAAAAACTGTTTTTT; CDR3aa: CAIAVGGEKLFF
d_gene: TRBD2; j_gene: TRBJ2-7; v_gene: TRBV5-1; abundance: NA; CDR3nt: TGCGCCAGCAGCTTGGTCCTAGCGGGGGGGTACGAGCAGTACTTC; CDR3aa: CASSLVLAGGYEQYF
d_gene: NA; j_gene: TRBJ2-3; v_gene: TRBV29-1; abundance: few; CDR3nt: TGCAGCGTTGATCGGCGGCGCACAGATACGCAGTATTTT; CDR3aa: CSVDRRRTDTQYF
d_gene: TRBD2; j_gene: TRBJ2-7; v_gene: TRBV10-2; abundance: NA; CDR3nt: TGCGCCAGCCGTGGGAAACTAGCGGGAGAAGCCTACGAGCAGTACTTC; CDR3aa: CASRGKLAGEAYEQYF
d_gene: NA; j_gene: TRBJ2-7; v_gene: TRBV28; abundance: few; CDR3nt: TGTGCCAGCAGTTCCGCGGGGTACGAGCAGTACTTC; CDR3aa: CASSSAGYEQYF
d_gene: NA; j_gene: TRBJ2-2; v_gene: TRBV30; abundance: NA; CDR3nt: TGTGCCTGGACTACGTTTAACGCCGGGGAGCTGTTTTTT; CDR3aa: CAWTTFNAGELFF
d_gene: TRBD2; j_gene: TRBJ2-7; v_gene: TRBV7-8; abundance: NA; CDR3nt: TGTGCCAGCAGCTTCCAACTAGCGGGTCCGTCCTACGAGCAGTACTTC; CDR3aa: CASSFQLAGPSYEQYF
d_gene: TRBD1; j_gene: TRBJ2-2; v_gene: TRBV2; abundance: NA; CDR3nt: TGTGCCAGCAGTGATAAGGACAGGGGAGACACCGGGGAGCTGTTTTTT; CDR3aa: CASSDKDRGDTGELFF
d_gene: TRBD2; j_gene: TRBJ2-3; v_gene: TRBV9; abundance: NA; CDR3nt: TGTGCCAGCAGCTCGAGCGGGAGACATAGAGATACGCAGTATTTT; CDR3aa: CASSSSGRHRDTQYF
d_gene: TRBD2; j_gene: TRBJ2-3; v_gene: TRBV4-2; abundance: NA; CDR3nt: TGTGCCAGCAGCCAAGACGGCGCGGGAGGCGCAGATACGCAGTATTTT; CDR3aa: CASSQDGAGGADTQYF
d_gene: NA; j_gene: TRBJ2-7; v_gene: TRBV5-1; abundance: NA; CDR3nt: TGCGCCAGCAGCCAGCTGGAGCGAGAGAGAGGGTACGAGCAGTACTTC; CDR3aa: CASSQLERERGYEQYF
d_gene: TRBD2; j_gene: TRBJ2-1; v_gene: TRBV10-1; abundance: NA; CDR3nt: TGCGCCAGCAGTGAGGCTAGCGGGTTCTACAATGAGCAGTTCTTC; CDR3aa: CASSEASGFYNEQFF
d_gene: NA; j_gene: TRBJ1-5; v_gene: TRBV5-6; abundance: NA; CDR3nt: TGTGCCAGCGGGACACAGGGCCTCCAGCCCCAGCATTTT; CDR3aa: CASGTQGLQPQHF
d_gene: TRBD2; j_gene: TRBJ2-1; v_gene: TRBV19; abundance: few; CDR3nt: TGTGCCAGTACCTACTATGGCGGGAGGGCTCGGGAGCAGTTCTTC; CDR3aa: CASTYYGGRAREQFF
d_gene: NA; j_gene: TRBJ2-7; v_gene: TRBV11-2; abundance: NA; CDR3nt: TGTGCCAGCTCTGCCGGGACAATTTACGAGCAGTACTTC; CDR3aa: CASSAGTIYEQYF
d_gene: TRBD1; j_gene: TRBJ1-4; v_gene: TRBV6-1; abundance: NA; CDR3nt: TGTGCCAGCAGTGAACGGCCAGGGGGCGCGTGGGCTAATGAAAAACTGTTTTTT; CDR3aa: CASSERPGGAWANEKLFF
d_gene: NA; j_gene: TRBJ1-5; v_gene: TRBV28; abundance: NA; CDR3nt: TGTGCCAGCAGTGTCAGGGGTGCGGGCAATCAGCCCCAGCATTTT; CDR3aa: CASSVRGAGNQPQHF
d_gene: NA; j_gene: TRBJ2-7; v_gene: TRBV5-5; abundance: NA; CDR3nt: TGTGCCAGCAGCTTGTATACGGACTTTAGGTCCTACGAGCAGTACTTC; CDR3aa: CASSLYTDFRSYEQYF
d_gene: TRBD2; j_gene: TRBJ2-7; v_gene: TRBV15; abundance: NA; CDR3nt: TGTGCCACCAGCAGAGACCCCGTGCAGCGGAGACTAGCGGGAGGGTACGAGCAGTACTTC; CDR3aa: CATSRDPVQRRLAGGYEQYF
d_gene: TRBD1; j_gene: TRBJ2-7; v_gene: TRBV7-9; abundance: NA; CDR3nt: TGTGCCAGCAGCTTAACCGGGACAGCCTACGAGCAGTACTTC; CDR3aa: CASSLTGTAYEQYF
d_gene: NA; j_gene: TRBJ2-7; v_gene: TRBV29-1; abundance: NA; CDR3nt: TGCAGCGTTCGACCATGGAGCTCCTACGAGCAGTACTTC; CDR3aa: CSVRPWSSYEQYF
d_gene: TRBD1; j_gene: TRBJ1-2; v_gene: TRBV7-6; abundance: NA; CDR3nt: TGTGCCAGCAGCCTAGGACAGGGAAACTATGGCTACACCTTC; CDR3aa: CASSLGQGNYGYTF
d_gene: TRBD2; j_gene: TRBJ2-1; v_gene: TRBV7-3; abundance: NA; CDR3nt: TGTGCCAGCAGCGGACAGAAGCGGGGGAGGCAGTTCTTC; CDR3aa: CASSGQKRGRQFF
d_gene: NA; j_gene: TRBJ2-7; v_gene: TRBV6-4; abundance: NA; CDR3nt: TGTGCCAGCAGTGAGCAGGGGACGCCCAATTACGAGCAGTACTTC; CDR3aa: CASSEQGTPNYEQYF
d_gene: NA; j_gene: TRBJ2-3; v_gene: TRBV28; abundance: NA; CDR3nt: TGTGCCAGCAGTTTAGGGCTGGGGCCCACAGATACGCAGTATTTT; CDR3aa: CASSLGLGPTDTQYF
d_gene: NA; j_gene: TRBJ2-7; v_gene: TRBV2; abundance: NA; CDR3nt: TGTGCCAGCAGAGACCCAGGGAACGAGCAGTACTTC; CDR3aa: CASRDPGNEQYF
d_gene: NA; j_gene: TRBJ2-1; v_gene: TRBV5-1; abundance: NA; CDR3nt: TGCGCCAGCAGCTTGAGCGACAGCTACAATGAGCAGTTCTTC; CDR3aa: CASSLSDSYNEQFF
d_gene: TRBD1; j_gene: TRBJ1-1; v_gene: TRBV19; abundance: NA; CDR3nt: TGTGCCAGTAGTATCGCCCCTCGGACAGGGGGTTCTTTCTTT; CDR3aa: CASSIAPRTGGSFF
d_gene: NA; j_gene: TRBJ2-7; v_gene: TRBV5-1; abundance: NA; CDR3nt: TGCGCCAGCAGCGGGACACTGTCTGAGCAGTACTTC; CDR3aa: CASSGTLSEQYF
d_gene: NA; j_gene: TRBJ2-2; v_gene: TRBV19; abundance: few; CDR3nt: TGTGCCAGTACCAGGGACACTAACACCGGGGAGCTGTTTTTT; CDR3aa: CASTRDTNTGELFF
d_gene: NA; j_gene: TRBJ1-3; v_gene: TRBV5-1; abundance: once; CDR3nt: TGCGCCAGCAGCCCAGGTGGCTCTGGAAACACCATATATTTT; CDR3aa: CASSPGGSGNTIYF
d_gene: TRBD1; j_gene: TRBJ2-5; v_gene: TRBV7-3; abundance: NA; CDR3nt: TGTGCCAGCAGCCCCGGGACAGGGCGAGAGACCCAGTACTTC; CDR3aa: CASSPGTGRETQYF
d_gene: NA; j_gene: TRBJ1-1; v_gene: TRBV19; abundance: NA; CDR3nt: TGTGCCAGTAGTCCTTGGACAGTAATGAACACTGAAGCTTTCTTT; CDR3aa: CASSPWTVMNTEAFF
d_gene: NA; j_gene: TRBJ2-4; v_gene: TRBV6-6; abundance: once; CDR3nt: TGTGCCAGCAGTTACGGGGAGAACATTCAGTACTTC; CDR3aa: CASSYGENIQYF
d_gene: TRBD2; j_gene: TRBJ2-3; v_gene: TRBV7-6; abundance: once; CDR3nt: TGTGCCAGCAGCCTGAGACTAGCGGGGACCACAGATACGCAGTATTTT; CDR3aa: CASSLRLAGTTDTQYF
d_gene: NA; j_gene: TRBJ2-7; v_gene: TRBV6-5; abundance: NA; CDR3nt: TGTGCCAGCACGCCCGGGACAAGATCCTACGAGCAGTACTTC; CDR3aa: CASTPGTRSYEQYF
d_gene: TRBD2; j_gene: TRBJ2-7; v_gene: TRBV27; abundance: NA; CDR3nt: TGTGCCAGCAGTTCGCCTAGCGGGAGGTACGAGCAGTACTTC; CDR3aa: CASSSPSGRYEQYF
d_gene: TRBD2; j_gene: TRBJ2-2; v_gene: TRBV7-3; abundance: NA; CDR3nt: TGTGCCAGCAGCTTCACAGCGGGAACCGGGGAGCTGTTTTTT; CDR3aa: CASSFTAGTGELFF
d_gene: NA; j_gene: TRBJ1-3; v_gene: TRBV18; abundance: NA; CDR3nt: TGTGCCAGCGCCGGGGACATTGGAAACACCATATATTTT; CDR3aa: CASAGDIGNTIYF
d_gene: TRBD1; j_gene: TRBJ2-5; v_gene: TRBV6-5; abundance: NA; CDR3nt: TGTGCCAGCAGTGATACAGGGGGCGGAGAGACCCAGTACTTC; CDR3aa: CASSDTGGGETQYF
d_gene: NA; j_gene: TRBJ1-5; v_gene: TRBV27; abundance: once; CDR3nt: TGTGCCAGCAGTTTACGAGGTAGGCAGCCCCAGCATTTT; CDR3aa: CASSLRGRQPQHF
d_gene: TRBD1; j_gene: TRBJ2-5; v_gene: TRBV28; abundance: NA; CDR3nt: TGTGCCAGCAGTTGGGACAGGGTAGAGACCCAGTACTTC; CDR3aa: CASSWDRVETQYF
d_gene: NA; j_gene: TRBJ2-1; v_gene: TRBV6-1; abundance: NA; CDR3nt: TGTGCCAGCTCAGACAGACGACGTAACTACAATGAGCAGTTCTTC; CDR3aa: CASSDRRRNYNEQFF
d_gene: TRBD2; j_gene: TRBJ2-1; v_gene: TRBV7-3; abundance: NA; CDR3nt: TGTGCCAGCAGCTTGGGACTAGCGGGGAATGAGCAGTTCTTC; CDR3aa: CASSLGLAGNEQFF
d_gene: TRBD2; j_gene: TRBJ2-1; v_gene: TRBV6-5; abundance: NA; CDR3nt: TGTGCCAGCACTCGAGCGGGAGGCTCCTACAATGAGCAGTTCTTC; CDR3aa: CASTRAGGSYNEQFF